The T cell receptor beta chain described here comes from a study of cytomegalovirus exposure and HLA in healthy donors (dated by TCRdb to 2017 to 2019). In the study overall: In an earlier analysis of roughly 590 of the donors, about 260 Gb of sequence data and approximately 100 million unique TCR beta sequences from 180 million or so T cells were reported. Roughly 300 gigabases of sequencing data and around 88 million unique TCR sequences made up an early release that covered roughly 670 HLA-typed donors. Of the roughly 400 genotyped donors, approximately 83% fell in the genetic ancestry cluster associated with self-reported Caucasian donors. The study aimed to test whether cataloging public T cell receptors could reveal signatures of past pathogen exposure. Using immunosequencing, the study profiled T cell repertoires from fewer than 700 subjects and related those repertoires to cytomegalovirus serostatus. Besides the first cohort of hundreds of subjects, a separate validation cohort made up of roughly 120 different subjects was used. High-throughput TCR immunosequencing, statistical association of individual TCRs with disease status, and machine learning were combined to predict cytomegalovirus infection status. A later analysis re-analyzed previously published TCR beta repertoires from 550 to 700 donors and added high-resolution HLA genotyping to study TCR occurrence patterns. The later analysis used no new phenotypic data to find candidate immune exposures, relying instead on TCR beta sequences and their occurrence across donors. In an earlier analysis of 587 of the donors, high-throughput TCR beta sequencing was used to judge whether each TCR beta V gene segment behaved as functional or pseudogenic. Donor age, sex, ethnicity and CMV serostatus were compiled alongside the repertoire data. Genome-wide SNP genotypes for about 55% of the roughly 670 donors were used in a later genetic analysis, which treated that subset as a discovery cohort. Every repertoire in the discovery cohort had been generated on one and the same sequencing platform. HLA typing covered class I and class II loci at four-digit resolution. The number of typed donors differed by locus: about 620-640 for A, B, C, DRB1 and DQB1; approximately 520 for DQA1; 606 for DPA1; and roughly 450 for DPB1. Roughly 5 DR-DQ haplotypes were handled as single units for association and clustering because linkage in the cohort was strong. Across 300 to 500 genotyped donors of the cohort, an average of approximately 200,000 unique TCR beta nucleotide sequences per donor were sequenced, and around 19% of those sequences were non-productive.

The cohort consisted of approximately 690 healthy bone marrow donors. All cohort members were sampled while nominally healthy, although unrecorded immune exposures were likely present. The donor tested CMV seropositive and was one of the 289 seropositive cohort members. A peripheral blood sample was collected from each donor, and TCR beta sequencing was performed on peripheral blood mononuclear cells. Genomic DNA extraction from the blood cell samples was performed with the Qiagen DNeasy Blood Extraction Kit. CDR1 and CDR2 (MNHEY, SMNVEV) derive from the germline V gene (reference sequence). Trimming removed 4 bases from V and 8 bases from J; the gene matches leave 8 bases unexplained. Counted from cysteine to phenylalanine, this CDR3 has 15 amino acids. Only the CDR3 DNA is retained, 45 bases long and in frame from the first base. Note on this clone: Its specific antigen is unknown. Base quality data are lacking; no much larger clone is found one base away.

What the research found in general, with its limitations: Linkage disequilibrium might explain the correlated functional status among segregating V segments, but an unknown experimental factor could not be ruled out. Assigning TCR associations to individual alleles was difficult when HLA alleles, especially DR and DQ, strongly co-occurred. Compared with equally common non-associated chains, HLA-associated TCR beta chains in a later analysis were more clonally expanded and had lower generation probabilities. Most TCR sequences were seen in very few donors, while some public TCRs were found in many individuals. In the study, about 150 TCR beta chains were listed as associated with cytomegalovirus. The cohort was sequenced for TCR beta chains only, and without alpha or paired-chain data the features that could be detected were limited. Most CMV-associated TCR beta chains appeared to be HLA-restricted in a later analysis, and the HLA associations seemed to be driven largely by CMV exposure. V-gene and J-gene trimming of TCR beta chains was associated with a missense DCLRE1C variant in a later genetic analysis, and the association was replicated in an independent cohort. In a later genetic analysis, fewer N-insertions in productive TCRs were reported among donors in an Asian-associated ancestry cluster than the roughly 700-donor mean. It was suggested by the authors that the approach could potentially be generalized to other disease states and immunological phenotypes. A further reported finding was that TCR beta sequences accurately predicted the HLA-A and HLA-B alleles for most subjects in the first cohort. A group of highly shared sequence variants was considered likely to be a technical artifact of the sequencing pipeline. Because counts were too low, about 18 rarely observed V segments, including chromosome 9 orphons, were excluded from the earlier analysis of around 640 of the donors. Some IMGT-functional V segments, including TRBV6-2 and TRBV6-3, could not be distinguished by the 87-base-pair reads and were therefore excluded. Specific HLA alleles were associated with roughly 17,000 TCR beta sequences at a false discovery rate of 0.05 in a later analysis. CMV serostatus was the only immune exposure information available for the cohort. A later analysis found that TCR association rates varied across HLA loci, with DRB1 alleles showing the most associated TCRs and HLA-C alleles the fewest. Sequencing depth was assumed to be roughly uniform across donors in the presence/absence analyses, though that assumption may not hold. A later analysis reported that several top co-occurrence clusters appeared linked to parvovirus B19, influenza, CMV and Epstein-Barr virus. A few of the identified cytomegalovirus-associated TCR beta chains were confirmed in vitro to be specific for cytomegalovirus antigens. The classifier was reported to diagnose cytomegalovirus status with high specificity and sensitivity in both the original and validation cohorts. Because HLA typing was unavailable for some donors at each locus, only the typed subset was used in association tests. In an earlier analysis of about 540 of the donors, most TCR beta V segments were observed in productive rearrangements about 90% or about 30% of the time, broadly matching IMGT annotations.

Library creation used the immunoSEQ multiplex PCR assay. The multiplex PCR relied on a mix of 60 forward primers for TCR Vbeta segments and 13 reverse primers for TCR Jbeta segments. A multiplex PCR assay on genomic DNA amplified the CDR3 region of rearranged TCR beta genes. Amplified TCR beta libraries were sequenced as 87-base-pair reads on the Illumina HiSeq System. The published analysis was carried out like this. A later analysis counted approximately 84 million unique TCR beta chains across the 650 to 700 repertoires, and around 9.9 million of these chains were shared by at least two donors. To remove PCR and sequencing errors, raw reads were error-corrected and collapsed into unique sequences using a nearest-neighbor algorithm that merged closely related sequences. CDR3 sequences were aligned to IMGT reference sequences to assign V, D and J gene segments. Each retained sequence needed at least a six-nucleotide match to both a V gene segment and a J gene segment. Rearrangements were called productive when the CDR3 lacked stop codons and stayed in frame with V and J; all others were non-productive. Following IMGT convention, CDR3 was defined as the stretch from the second conserved V-encoded cysteine to the conserved J-encoded phenylalanine. The earlier analysis of some 580 of the donors excluded any sequence lacking an unambiguous match to a single V gene segment. In an earlier analysis of a few hundred of the donors, a V segment was called functional when productive rearrangements were above 56.7%, and segregating when the standard deviation between donors exceeded 5%. To diagnose cytomegalovirus status from the catalog of TCR beta chain sequences, a statistical classification framework was built. In a later analysis, V and J genes were assigned by comparing TCR nucleotide sequences against IMGT/GENE-DB human TR gene sequences. In a later analysis, CDR3 sequences and most-parsimonious VDJ recombination scenarios were assigned using the TCRdist pipeline. In a later analysis, each TCR beta chain was defined by its CDR3 amino acid sequence together with its V-gene family, and reads lacking a unique V-gene family were excluded. A later analysis removed several hundred highly shared, low-generation-probability nucleotide sequences to deal with suspected cross-contamination and a sequencing artifact. In a later analysis, a clonal expansion index for each public chain was calculated from normalized within-repertoire ranks of inferred template counts. In a later analysis, generation probabilities were computed using a VDJ recombination model fitted to out-of-frame rearrangements, and the results were checked against IGoR. Hypergeometric tests were used in a later analysis to score TCR-TCR, TCR-HLA and TCR-CMV co-occurrence, with a repertoire-size bias correction applied to the TCR pairs. A later analysis estimated false discovery rates by permuting HLA or CMV assignments 20 times. In a later analysis, co-occurring TCRs were grouped using DBSCAN, and TCRdist sequence similarity was added for clustering within HLA-allele-positive subsets. Repertoires with fewer than 30,000 or more than 120,000 public chains, plus five repertoires with anomalous nucleotide sharing, were excluded from co-occurrence clustering. TCRdb stores this immuneACCESS table with in-frame sequences only. Part of the clones is absent; in the studies checked, under half of the shortfall reflects unresolved V genes, and no reason is known for the rest. The DNA was the basis for D and trimming; V, J and clone size are from that table. For this sample the table gives tens of thousands of clones, of which roughly 85% were detected only once. Jointly, the top ten make up around 10% of the sample.

The V gene is TRBV27 and the J gene is TRBJ1-2, with TRBD1 matching 12 junction bases. This sequence originates from a woman aged 40 to 50 in good health and CMV-seropositive. The sequenced sample consisted of PBMCs. The sequenced DNA: TGTGCCAGCAGTTCCCGGGGACAGGGGGCGCGCGGCTACACCTTC. This yields the protein CASSSRGQGARGYTF.